This passage covers 15 T cell receptor beta chains from one sample sequenced in a study of OX40 agonist ivuxolimab in advanced cancers. Repertoires were generated with immunoSEQ multiplex PCR, while TCRdb's copy carries only in-frame clones and drops some. The table lists about 100,000 clones, under 95% of them singletons. The sample consisted of CD4+ or CD8+ T cells sorted from blood, taken in a trial of the OX40 agonist ivuxolimab. Receptor source: an adult with an advanced solid tumor such as melanoma, head and neck, liver or kidney cancer.

The genes are TRBV19 and TRBJ2-2; 7 bases are a match to TRBD2. V gave up 10 bases and J gave up 0 bases; unmatched junction bases: 8. This CDR3 is 15 amino acids long. Germline assignment: CDR1 LNHDA and CDR2 SQIVND (reference sequence). In DNA, the CDR3 is TGTGCCACCGGGAGCGGGGCAGCGAACACCGGGGAGCTGTTTTTT. It translates to CATGSGAANTGELFF.

The genes are TRBV7-2 and TRBJ2-5; D possibly corresponds to TRBD1 (6 bases). With 5 bases removed from V and 1 base from J, the gap between germline ends came to 17 bases. There are 16 residues in the CDR3. CDR1 SGHTA and CDR2 FQGNSA come from the germline V gene. This CDR3 reads CASSLGTKALQETQYF. In DNA form, the CDR3 reads TGTGCCAGCAGCCTTGGGACAAAAGCCCTCCAAGAGACCCAGTACTTC.

V is TRBV5-1 and J is TRBJ2-7; D is ambiguous. Trimming left V 0 bases short and J 0 bases short, with 4 bases between. Germline values: CDR1 SGHRS, CDR2 YFSETQ. The length of the CDR3 is 13 residues. The CDR3 bases are TGCGCCAGCAGCTTGGCCTACTCCTACGAGCAGTACTTC. It translates to CASSLAYSYEQYF.

The V call is TRBV5-1, the J call TRBJ2-3; 9 bases align to TRBD2. Germline V gene data show CDR1 as SGHRS and CDR2 as YFSETQ. The CDR3 loop spans 16 amino acids. The junction had 4 bases not matched to a gene; V was cut back by 0 bases and J by 2 bases. CDR3 DNA: TGCGCCAGCAGCTTGGGTAGCGGGAGAATCACAGATACGCAGTATTTT. This codes for CASSLGSGRITDTQYF.

V gene TRBV6-1 combines with J gene TRBJ1-1; D is undetermined. This CDR3 has 16 amino acids. With 0 bases removed from V and 4 bases from J, the gap between germline ends came to 15 bases. Germline CDR1 and CDR2: MNHNS and SASEGT. CDR3 DNA sequence: TGTGCCAGCAGTGAAGCGCTGGGGTCCAGAGGCACTGAAGCTTTCTTT. Protein sequence: CASSEALGSRGTEAFF.

The V and J genes are TRBV14 and TRBJ2-3; D gene unclear. This CDR3 region has 16 residues. Germline values: CDR1 SGHDN, CDR2 FVKESK. Trimming took off 4 bases at V and 0 bases at J, with 14 bases between the two ends. CDR3 sequence: CASSPLGVYSTDTQYF. In DNA form, the CDR3 reads TGTGCCAGCAGCCCCCTCGGCGTTTATAGCACAGATACGCAGTATTTT.

The chain carries TRBV7-2 and TRBJ1-1; D not resolved. Germline CDR1 reads SGHTA; CDR2 reads FQGNSA. The CDR3 extends over 12 amino acids. The V end lost 5 bases, the J end lost 5 bases, and 9 bases lay between the germline ends. The CDR3 bases are TGTGCCAGCAGCCGGTCGTGGACTGAAGCTTTCTTT. Protein: CASSRSWTEAFF.

V and J are TRBV7-3 and TRBJ2-3; D possibly matches TRBD1 or TRBD2 (5 bases each). CDR3 length: 13 amino acids. Between the trimmed V and J ends, which lost 3 bases and 7 bases, there was a span of 11 bases. Per the germline V gene, CDR1 is SGHTA and CDR2 is FQGTGA. DNA of the CDR3: TGTGCCAGCAGCTTCGGGACGGTCAATACGCAGTATTTT. Amino acid sequence: CASSFGTVNTQYF.

The V call is TRBV28, the J call TRBJ1-1, with TRBD1 as a possible D gene (5 bases). CDR3 length: 14 residues. Trimming cost V 6 bases and J 1 base, with 12 bases left between them. Germline CDR1 reads MDHEN; CDR2 reads SYDVKM. The CDR3: CASSPSGGNTEAFF. DNA for the CDR3: TGTGCCAGCAGCCCAAGCGGGGGGAACACTGAAGCTTTCTTT.

This clone was counted only a few times. This sequence joins TRBV18 and TRBJ1-1, with 7 bases aligning to TRBD1. There are 14 residues in the CDR3. Germline V gives CDR1 KGHSH, CDR2 LQKENI. J gave up 2 bases and V 6 bases, and 6 bases lay outside the gene matches. The CDR3 here is CASSPGGRNTEAFF. CDR3 in DNA: TGTGCCAGCTCTCCAGGGGGGAGAAACACTGAAGCTTTCTTT.

This clone was recorded only once. The chain couples TRBV2 to TRBJ1-3, with a weak D call TRBD1 (6 bases). Trimming removed 1 base from V and 0 bases from J, with 7 bases in between. The CDR3 loop spans 15 amino acids. Germline V gives CDR1 SNHLY, CDR2 FYNNEI. The chain's CDR3 is CASSEEGHSGNTIYF. The CDR3, as DNA: TGTGCCAGCAGTGAAGAGGGACACTCTGGAAACACCATATATTTT. The whole variable domain, filled in from reference TRBV2 and TRBJ1-3, reads EPEVTQTPSHQVTQMGQEVILRCVPISNHLYFYWYRQILGQKVEFLVSFYNNEISEKSEIFDDQFSVERPDGSNFTLKIRSTKLEDSAMYFCASSEEGHSGNTIYFGEGSWLTVV.

The V and J genes are TRBV18 and TRBJ1-3, with D possibly TRBD1 on 6 matching bases. From germline, CDR1 is KGHSH and CDR2 LQKENI. V was clipped by 3 bases and J by 1 base, with 13 bases between them. The CDR3 is 16 residues long. The CDR3 loop is CASSPTSGTSGNTIYF. CDR3 coding DNA: TGTGCCAGCTCACCTACCTCCGGGACATCTGGAAACACCATATATTTT.

The chain is built from TRBV6-5 and TRBJ1-2; D may be TRBD1 (5 bases). The CDR3 is 13 amino acids. V lost 5 bases and J lost 3, with 10 bases in between. The germline CDR1 and CDR2 sequences are MNHEY and SVGAGI. The CDR3 loop is CASSVSRDYGYTF. CDR3 coding DNA: TGTGCCAGCAGTGTGTCCAGGGACTATGGCTACACCTTC.

The rearrangement joins TRBV19 to TRBJ2-5; tentative D call: TRBD1 (8 bases). V lost 5 bases and J 5 bases, leaving 12 bases between the germline ends. The CDR3 consists of 13 residues. Germline lookup yields CDR1 LNHDA and CDR2 SQIVND (reference sequence). The CDR3 here is CASSYRGGETQYF. The DNA for the CDR3 is TGTGCCAGTAGTTACAGGGGGGGTGAGACCCAGTACTTC.

The chain couples TRBV18 to TRBJ2-1, with 7 positions matching TRBD2. V dropped 4 bases and J dropped 3; count of bases not matched to a gene: 9. This CDR3 is 16 amino acids long. Germline V gene sequence: CDR1 KGHSH, CDR2 LQKENI. CDR3 sequence: CASSLSQAGVYNEQFF. Here the CDR3 DNA reads TGTGCCAGCTCACTTTCCCAGGCGGGGGTCTACAATGAGCAGTTCTTC.